Here is one TCR beta chain with its context. Assay used: immunoSEQ multiplex PCR; TCRdb lists only in-frame clones, some missing. The profile shows some 150,000 clones, approximately 86% of them singletons. The data were obtained in a study of radiation and T cells in renal cell carcinoma. Per germline, CDR1 SGHVS and CDR2 FQNEAQ. CDR3 length: 14 amino acids. V was shortened by 2 bases and J by 4 bases, with 12 bases between the two germline ends. Noted time point: blood 4 weeks post-SBRT, at nephrectomy. The treatment here: 15 Gy SBRT to primary tumor, nephrectomy 4 weeks later. The source material was blood, sampled from a patient whose treatment included radiotherapy and nephrectomy. This sequence joins TRBV7-8 and TRBJ2-7; unclear D gene. This receptor was taken from a woman aged 45-60 years with renal cell carcinoma. CDR3 amino acids: CASSLWGGGYEQYF. The CDR3 DNA reads as TGTGCCAGCAGCTTATGGGGTGGTGGGTACGAGCAGTACTTC.